One sample yielded the 4 T cell receptor beta chains listed below, sequenced in a study of control samples from healthy donors and cancer patients. Assay used: immunoSEQ multiplex PCR; TCRdb lists only in-frame clones, some missing. In the table there are over 80,000 clones, almost 85% of which are singletons. The material sequenced was blood. The receptors stem from a man aged 55 to 70 in good health.

In DNA, the CDR3 is TGTGCCATCAGTGAGTACAGGGCGAACACTGAAGCTTTCTTT. Translated, it gives CAISEYRANTEAFF. The gene calls are TRBV10-3 and TRBJ1-1; D may be TRBD1 (6 bases). In germline, CDR1 is ENHRY, CDR2 SYGVKD. This CDR3 contains 14 residues. V was pared by 1 base and J by 1 base, with 7 bases between.

The chain is built from TRBV5-1 and TRBJ2-1; D is perhaps TRBD1 (6 bases). Germline CDR1 reads SGHRS; CDR2 reads YFSETQ. The length of the CDR3 is 14 residues. Trimming took 4 bases from V and 4 from J, leaving 12 bases between them. The CDR3 spells CASSVRTEYNEQFF. The CDR3 coding sequence is TGCGCCAGCAGCGTCCGGACAGAGTACAATGAGCAGTTCTTC.

The chain has TRBV10-3 and TRBJ2-1; D is perhaps TRBD1 (8 bases). Germline-derived CDR1 and CDR2 are ENHRY and SYGVKD. This CDR3 region has 14 residues. The V end lost 3 bases, the J end lost 9 bases, and 15 bases lay between the germline ends. The DNA for the CDR3 is TGTGCCATCAGTGAAGCGGGACAGGCGAGTGAGCAGTTCTTC. Translating gives CAISEAGQASEQFF.

This CDR3 is CASRDDRVAEGYTF. CDR3 coding DNA: TGTGCCAGCAGGGACGACAGGGTAGCGGAGGGCTACACCTTC. This sequence joins TRBV2 and TRBJ1-2; TRBD1 aligns across 7 bases. J gave up 8 bases and V 6 bases, and 12 bases lay outside the gene matches. Germline-derived CDR1 and CDR2 are SNHLY and FYNNEI. The CDR3 loop spans 14 amino acids.